Sequencing of this T cell receptor (beta chain) was carried out in a study of control samples from healthy donors and cancer patients. Here immunoSEQ multiplex PCR was the method, and the copy in TCRdb shows in-frame clones only, minus some. The sample holds 150,000 to 180,000 clones, roughly 94% seen once. Sequenced sample: blood. This clonotype was obtained from a middle-aged man in good health.

The CDR3 region has the DNA TGTGCCAGCAGTTTTACCGGACGGCAGCCCCAGCATTTT. Encoded protein: CASSFTGRQPQHF. This chain joins TRBV6-2 or TRBV6-3 and TRBJ1-5; D is unclear. Germline CDR1 and CDR2: MNHEY and SVGEGT. This CDR3 is built from 13 residues. The ends were cut back, 4 bases at V and 7 bases at J, with 11 bases in the middle.